This T cell receptor beta chain stems from a study of blood T cell repertoires in COVID-19 (dated by TCRdb to about 2020). For context, the study as a whole: Collaborator samples came from the United States, Italy and Spain and covered acute and convalescent phases of COVID-19. The prospective study material was composed of cDNA or gDNA derived from T cells, B-cell-depleted T cells, or PBMCs. Subjects who had been exposed to COVID-19, were actively infected with it, or had recovered from it provided the deeply sampled blood TCRbeta repertoires that made up the dataset. A freely available public database, intended as a resource for researchers studying the immune response to SARS-CoV-2, is where the repertoires were released. The samples were drawn from the first 160 participants of the ongoing ImmuneRACE study and from about 1,200 subjects provided by 6 global collaborators. Nearly every sample came with metadata listing a de-identified subject ID, COVID-19 status, age in years and sex. HLA class I and class II types, where available, came from metadata supplied by the sample provider rather than from assay-based typing.

As for this clone: Its antigen is currently not known. No base-level quality is on record; no much larger clone is a single base apart.

Collaborating institutions collected whole blood in K2EDTA tubes following their own protocols. For TCRbeta analysis, collaborator samples were shipped as frozen whole blood, as isolated PBMCs, or as DNA extracted from either sample type. The immunoSEQ Assay, a bias-controlled multiplex PCR, was used to amplify TCRbeta CDR3 regions from genomic DNA. On the authors' methods: Nucleated cell counts per sample were estimated from amplification of reference gene primers within the assay. Sequence reads were collapsed and filtered to measure the absolute abundance of every unique TCRbeta CDR3 rearrangement. For each sample, productive Simpson clonality was calculated as the square root of Simpson's diversity index across productive rearrangements. The table comes from immuneACCESS by way of TCRdb, which keeps in-frame sequences with V and J called. Part of the clones is missing from these tables; in studies checked, under half for an unresolved V gene and the rest for unknown reasons. V, J and clone size reflect that table, while D and trimming were determined from the DNA. A total of 150,000 to 200,000 clones appear in this sample, around 84% of them only once. The top ten hold about 19% of the sample.

Including cysteine and phenylalanine, the CDR3 has 15 amino acids. Left in the record is the CDR3 DNA by itself, 45 bases read in frame from the first base. According to the germline V gene, CDR1 reads SNHLY and CDR2 reads FYNNEI. Unmatched junction bases come to 8, with V trimmed by 6 bases and J by 6 bases. Points the paper makes about the study in general: How much clinical and demographic metadata was included differed by source and by participant, and the metadata was provided uncurated.

The sequenced material came from peripheral blood. The clonotype was recovered from a woman of 80 years or more with acute or convalescent COVID-19. The chain is encoded by TRBV2 joined to TRBJ1-5, with 10 middle bases fitting TRBD1. In nucleotides, the sequence is TGTGCCAGCAGGCCCGGGACAGGGGATGGTCAGCCCCAGCATTTT. Its coded protein is CASRPGTGDGQPQHF.